This T cell receptor (beta chain) originates from a study of blood T cell repertoires in COVID-19. Germline lookup yields CDR1 KGHDR and CDR2 SFDVKD. The CDR3 runs 18 residues. Trimming removed 1 base from V and 3 bases from J; junction bases left unmatched: 7. Enrolled through a virtual design, the participants were between about 18 and 100 years of age and came from about two dozen US areas. Some clones are missing from TCRdb's copy, which holds only in-frame ones; the method was immunoSEQ multiplex PCR. The sample consists of about 310,000 clones, under 90% of them appearing once. Sequences were obtained from PBMCs or T cells enriched from blood (not recorded which). This sequence joins TRBV24-1 and TRBJ2-1; 11 bases agree with TRBD2. This TCR derives from a man aged 55 to 69 who had recovered from COVID-19. CDR3 sequence reads: CATSDFGTSGTFYNEQFF. For the CDR3, the DNA is TGTGCCACCAGTGATTTCGGGACTAGCGGAACTTTCTACAATGAGCAGTTCTTC.